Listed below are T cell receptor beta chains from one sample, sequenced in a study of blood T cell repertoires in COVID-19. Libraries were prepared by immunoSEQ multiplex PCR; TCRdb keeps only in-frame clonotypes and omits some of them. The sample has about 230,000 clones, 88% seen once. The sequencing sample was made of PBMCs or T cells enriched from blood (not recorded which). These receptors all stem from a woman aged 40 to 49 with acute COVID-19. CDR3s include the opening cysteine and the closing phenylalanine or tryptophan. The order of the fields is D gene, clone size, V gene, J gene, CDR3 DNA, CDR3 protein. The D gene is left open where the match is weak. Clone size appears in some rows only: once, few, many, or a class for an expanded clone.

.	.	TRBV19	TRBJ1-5	TGTGCCAGTAGCCTTGAACAGGGACTAGGGCAGCCCCAGCATTTT	CASSLEQGLGQPQHF
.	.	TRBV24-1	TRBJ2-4	TGTGCCACCAGTGATTTGAGGGGTGCCAAAAACATTCAGTACTTC	CATSDLRGAKNIQYF
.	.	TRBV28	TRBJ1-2	TGTGCCAGCAGCCCGCCCCGCCAGGGGCGCTATGGCTACACCTTC	CASSPPRQGRYGYTF
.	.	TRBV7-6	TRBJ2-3	TGTGCCAGCAGCTTAACGGAGCGCAGCACAGATACGCAGTATTTT	CASSLTERSTDTQYF
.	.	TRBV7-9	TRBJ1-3	TGTGCCAGCAGCCCAACAGCCGGAAACACCATATATTTT	CASSPTAGNTIYF
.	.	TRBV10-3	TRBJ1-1	TGTGCCACCCGTGGGGGGGCGGGAATCACTGAAGCTTTCTTT	CATRGGAGITEAFF
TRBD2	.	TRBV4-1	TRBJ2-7	TGCGCCAGCAGCCAACTTAGCGGGGGGGCCTACGAGCAGTACTTC	CASSQLSGGAYEQYF
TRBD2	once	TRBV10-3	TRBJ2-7	TGTGCCACGCGGCCGGGGCGGGAGGAGCAGTACTTC	CATRPGREEQYF
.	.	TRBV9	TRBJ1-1	TGTGCCAGCAGCGTAAACAACTATGAAGCTTTCTTT	CASSVNNYEAFF
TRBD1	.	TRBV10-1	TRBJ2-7	TGCGCCAGCAGTGCCCAGACAGGGTTGGGGGAGCAGTACTTC	CASSAQTGLGEQYF
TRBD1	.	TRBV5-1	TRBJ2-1	TGCGCCAGCGCTCGACAGGGGGCCGTCTACAATGAGCAGTTCTTC	CASARQGAVYNEQFF
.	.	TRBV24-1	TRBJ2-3	TGTGCCACCAGTGAACCCAGGGGGGCAGATACGCAGTATTTT	CATSEPRGADTQYF
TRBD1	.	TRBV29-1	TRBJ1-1	TGCAGCGTCGATACAGGGGTTAGCGCTGAAGCTTTCTTT	CSVDTGVSAEAFF
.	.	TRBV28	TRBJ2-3	TGTGCCAGCAGTTTATCCCGACTGAACACGCAGTATTTT	CASSLSRLNTQYF
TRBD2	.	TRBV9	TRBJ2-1	TGTGCCAGCAGCGTAAGCAGCGGGGGGTACAATGAGCAGTTCTTC	CASSVSSGGYNEQFF
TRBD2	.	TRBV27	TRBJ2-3	TGTGCCAGCAGTTTAGCGGGAGGGACAGATACGCAGTATTTT	CASSLAGGTDTQYF
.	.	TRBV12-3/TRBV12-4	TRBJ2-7	TGTGCCAGCAGCCTGCTGCTGGGGGGCGAGCAGTACTTC	CASSLLLGGEQYF
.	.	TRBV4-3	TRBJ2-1	TGCGCCAGCAGCCGACTAGTTACGAGTGAGCAGTTCTTC	CASSRLVTSEQFF
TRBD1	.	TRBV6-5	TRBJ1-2	TGTGCCAGCAGTCCTTTAGGACAGGGACCGTATGGCTACACCTTC	CASSPLGQGPYGYTF
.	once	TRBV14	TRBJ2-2	TGTGCCAGCAGCCACTCAGACAGAAACACCGGGGAGCTGTTTTTT	CASSHSDRNTGELFF
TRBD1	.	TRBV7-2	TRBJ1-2	TGTGCCAGCAGCCCGGGACAGGGGGCAGTGGTAGGCTACACCTTC	CASSPGQGAVVGYTF
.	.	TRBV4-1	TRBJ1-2	TGCGCCAGCAGCCAAGAAAACAGGGTCCGGGGTGGCTACACCTTC	CASSQENRVRGGYTF
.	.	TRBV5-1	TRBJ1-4	TGCGCCAGCAGCTTGAGACTCGATGAAAAACTGTTTTTT	CASSLRLDEKLFF